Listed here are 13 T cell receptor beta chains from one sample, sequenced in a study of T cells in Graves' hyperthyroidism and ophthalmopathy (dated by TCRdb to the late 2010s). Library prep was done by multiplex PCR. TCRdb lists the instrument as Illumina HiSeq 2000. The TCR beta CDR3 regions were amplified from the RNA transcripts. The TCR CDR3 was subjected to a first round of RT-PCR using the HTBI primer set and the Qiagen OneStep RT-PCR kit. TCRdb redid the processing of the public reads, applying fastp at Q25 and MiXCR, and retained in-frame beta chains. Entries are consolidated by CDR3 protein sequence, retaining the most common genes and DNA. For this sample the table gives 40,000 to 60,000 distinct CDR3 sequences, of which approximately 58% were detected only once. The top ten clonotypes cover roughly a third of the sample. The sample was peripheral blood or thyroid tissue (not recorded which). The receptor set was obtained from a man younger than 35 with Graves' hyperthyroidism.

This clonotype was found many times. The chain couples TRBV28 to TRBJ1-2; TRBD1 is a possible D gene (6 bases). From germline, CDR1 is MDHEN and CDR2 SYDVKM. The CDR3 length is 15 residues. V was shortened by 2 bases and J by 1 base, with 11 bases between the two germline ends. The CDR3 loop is CASSLGTGLNYGYTF. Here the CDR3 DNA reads TGTGCCAGCAGTTTAGGAACAGGGCTTAACTATGGCTACACCTTC.

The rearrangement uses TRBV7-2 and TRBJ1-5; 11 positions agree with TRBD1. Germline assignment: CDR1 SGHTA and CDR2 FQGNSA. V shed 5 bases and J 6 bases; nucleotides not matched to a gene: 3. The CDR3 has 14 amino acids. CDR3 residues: CASSGQGAGQPQHF. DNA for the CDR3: TGTGCCAGCAGCGGACAGGGGGCAGGTCAGCCCCAGCATTTT.

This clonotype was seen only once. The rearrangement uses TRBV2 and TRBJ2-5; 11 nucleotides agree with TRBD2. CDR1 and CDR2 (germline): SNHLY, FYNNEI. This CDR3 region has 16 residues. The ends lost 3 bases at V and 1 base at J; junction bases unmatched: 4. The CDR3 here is CASSDVGLAAQETQYF. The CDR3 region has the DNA TGTGCCAGCAGTGACGTGGGACTAGCGGCCCAAGAGACCCAGTACTTC.

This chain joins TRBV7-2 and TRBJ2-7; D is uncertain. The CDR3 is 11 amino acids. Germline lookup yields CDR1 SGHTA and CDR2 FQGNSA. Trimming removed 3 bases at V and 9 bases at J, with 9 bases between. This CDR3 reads CASSLSLRQYF. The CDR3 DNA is TGTGCCAGCAGCTTGAGCTTGCGGCAGTACTTC.

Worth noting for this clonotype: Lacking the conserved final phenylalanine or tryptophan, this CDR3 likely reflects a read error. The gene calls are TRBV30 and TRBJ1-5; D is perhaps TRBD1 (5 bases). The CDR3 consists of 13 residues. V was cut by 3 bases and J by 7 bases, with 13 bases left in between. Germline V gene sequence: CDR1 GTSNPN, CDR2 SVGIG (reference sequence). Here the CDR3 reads CAWRAGGSQPQHL. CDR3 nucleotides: TGTGCCTGGAGGGCGGGGGGAAGCCAGCCCCAGCATTTG.

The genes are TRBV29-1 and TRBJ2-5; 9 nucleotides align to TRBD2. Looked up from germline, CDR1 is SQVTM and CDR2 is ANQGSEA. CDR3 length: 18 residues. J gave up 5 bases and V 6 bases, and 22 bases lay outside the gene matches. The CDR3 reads CSVRPETSGNTVWETQYF. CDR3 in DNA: TGCAGCGTGAGGCCCGAGACTAGCGGAAATACCGTGTGGGAGACCCAGTACTTC.

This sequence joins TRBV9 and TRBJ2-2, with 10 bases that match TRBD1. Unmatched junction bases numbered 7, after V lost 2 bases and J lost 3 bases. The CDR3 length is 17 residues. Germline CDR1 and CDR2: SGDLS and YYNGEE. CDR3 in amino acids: CASSVSTGGGYTGELFF. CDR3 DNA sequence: TGTGCCAGCAGCGTCTCGACAGGGGGCGGGTACACCGGGGAGCTGTTTTTT. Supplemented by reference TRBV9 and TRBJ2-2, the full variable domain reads DSGVTQTPKHLITATGQRVTLRCSPRSGDLSVYWYQQSLDQGLQFLIQYYNGEERAKGNILERFSAQQFPDLHSELNLSSLELGDSALYFCASSVSTGGGYTGELFFGEGSRLTVL.

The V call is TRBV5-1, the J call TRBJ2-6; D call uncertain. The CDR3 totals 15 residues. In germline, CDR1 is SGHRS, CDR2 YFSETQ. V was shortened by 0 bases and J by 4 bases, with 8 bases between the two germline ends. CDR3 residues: CASSLEAAGANVLTF. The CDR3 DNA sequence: TGCGCCAGCAGCTTGGAAGCTGCCGGGGCCAACGTCCTGACTTTC. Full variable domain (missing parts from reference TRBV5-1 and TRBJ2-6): KAGVTQTPRYLIKTRGQQVTLSCSPISGHRSVSWYQQTPGQGLQFLFEYFSETQRNKGNFPGRFSGRQFSNSRSEMNVSTLELGDSALYLCASSLEAAGANVLTFGAGSRLTVL.

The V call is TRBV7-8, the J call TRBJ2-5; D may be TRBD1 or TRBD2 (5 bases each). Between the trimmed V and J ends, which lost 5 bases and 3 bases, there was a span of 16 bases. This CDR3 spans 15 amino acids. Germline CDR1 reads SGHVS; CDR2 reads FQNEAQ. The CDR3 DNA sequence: TGTGCCAGCAGCCCCCGGGACCAAACGAAAGAGACCCAGTACTTC. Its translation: CASSPRDQTKETQYF.

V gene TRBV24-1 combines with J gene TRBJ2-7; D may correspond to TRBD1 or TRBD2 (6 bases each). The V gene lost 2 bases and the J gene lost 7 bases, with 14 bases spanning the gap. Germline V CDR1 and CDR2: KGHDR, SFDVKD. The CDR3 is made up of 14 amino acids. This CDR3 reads CATSDSPGAREQYF. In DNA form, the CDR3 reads TGTGCCACCAGTGATTCACCGGGGGCGCGGGAGCAGTACTTC.

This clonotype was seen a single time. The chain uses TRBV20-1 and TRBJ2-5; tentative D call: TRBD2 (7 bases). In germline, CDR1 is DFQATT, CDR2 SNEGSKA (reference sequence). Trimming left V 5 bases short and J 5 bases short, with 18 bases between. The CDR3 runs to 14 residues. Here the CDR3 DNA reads TGCAGTGCTCAGCTTATCGGGGGGCAGGAGACCCAGTACTTC. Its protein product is CSAQLIGGQETQYF.

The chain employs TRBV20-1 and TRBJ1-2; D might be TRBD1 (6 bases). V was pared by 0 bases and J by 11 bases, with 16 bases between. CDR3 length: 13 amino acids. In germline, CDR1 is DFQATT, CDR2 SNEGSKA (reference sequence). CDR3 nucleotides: TGCAGTGCTAGAGATCGCACAGGGCGAGGGTACACCTTC. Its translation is CSARDRTGRGYTF.

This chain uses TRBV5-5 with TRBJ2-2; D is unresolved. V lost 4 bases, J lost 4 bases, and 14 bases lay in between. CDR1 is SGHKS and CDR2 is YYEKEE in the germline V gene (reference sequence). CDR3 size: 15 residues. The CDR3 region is CASSADPRSTGELFF. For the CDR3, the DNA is TGTGCCAGCAGCGCGGACCCACGGAGCACCGGGGAGCTGTTTTTT.